Included here is one T cell receptor beta chain sequence, with context. Its specificity is unknown. V lost 6 bases to trimming and J lost 0 bases, with 11 bases between them. CDR3 length: 14 residues. Germline CDR1 and CDR2: MNHNS and SASEGT. This sample is drawn from a study of cytomegalovirus exposure and HLA in healthy donors. General study points: CMV serostatus was the sole immune exposure data available.

The PCR contained 60 Vbeta and 13 Jbeta primers. Assay: immunoSEQ multiplex PCR; the TCRdb copy retains only in-frame clones and omits some. Of about 83,000 clones in the sample, roughly 75% were seen once. V usage is TRBV6-1 and J usage is TRBJ1-1; D is ambiguous. The material sequenced was PBMCs. The receptor's source is a man between 60 and 75 years old in good health and CMV-seronegative. As DNA, the CDR3 is TGTGCCAGCAGGACCCGAGGAGTGAACACTGAAGCTTTCTTT. Amino acids: CASRTRGVNTEAFF.